This passage covers 22 T cell receptor beta chains from one sample sequenced in a study of Tregs in tolerant kidney transplant recipients. The protocol was immunoSEQ multiplex PCR, while the TCRdb copy is restricted to in-frame clones and leaves out a portion. Of under 100,000 clones listed, around nine tenths are singletons. Input material: CD8+ T cells from blood. The origin of the receptors is a human donor in good health.

This chain uses TRBV29-1 with TRBJ2-3, with 7 positions matching TRBD1. Germline trimming cut 1 base from V and 0 bases from J; bases unmatched to any gene: 7. The CDR3 has 16 residues. In germline, CDR1 is SQVTM, CDR2 ANQGSEA. The DNA of the CDR3 is TGCAGCGTTGAAGGACAGGGAAAGGAAAGCACAGATACGCAGTATTTT. Translation gives CSVEGQGKESTDTQYF.

CDR3 loop: CASSLITGYGYTF. For the CDR3, the DNA is TGTGCCAGCAGTTTAATAACAGGCTATGGCTACACCTTC. The chain joins TRBV27 to TRBJ1-2, with D perhaps matching TRBD1 (5 bases). Germline V CDR1 and CDR2: MNHEY, SMNVEV (reference sequence). The V gene lost 2 bases and the J gene lost 4 bases, with 8 bases spanning the gap. The CDR3 totals 13 residues.

The V gene is TRBV4-2, the J gene TRBJ2-1; TRBD2 matches 8 bases. Germline V gene sequence: CDR1 LGHNA, CDR2 YNFKEQ. The CDR3 sequence is 16 residues long. V was clipped by 0 bases and J by 3 bases; unmatched bases: 4. The CDR3 here is CASSQEQGLGYNEQFF. The CDR3 DNA follows: TGTGCCAGCAGCCAAGAGCAGGGACTAGGCTACAATGAGCAGTTCTTC.

The rearrangement uses TRBV6-5 and TRBJ2-7; no clear D gene. From germline, CDR1 is MNHEY and CDR2 SVGAGI. Between the trimmed V and J ends, which lost 7 bases and 3 bases, there was a span of 10 bases. This CDR3 spans 12 amino acids. This CDR3 is CASKSTNYEQYF. The CDR3 DNA sequence: TGTGCCAGCAAGAGTACCAACTACGAGCAGTACTTC.

This sequence joins TRBV4-1 and TRBJ2-7; 7 bases agree with TRBD1. The ends lost 2 bases at V and 5 bases at J; junction bases unmatched: 9. The length of the CDR3 is 15 residues. The germline gives CDR1 MGHRA, CDR2 YSYEKL. CDR3 DNA: TGCGCCAGCAGCCAATGGAGACAGGGTATTCACGAGCAGTACTTC. Protein sequence: CASSQWRQGIHEQYF.

The chain's CDR3 is CASSEGGGTSSYEQYF. As DNA, the CDR3 is TGCGCCAGCAGTGAGGGAGGGGGTACCTCATCCTACGAGCAGTACTTC. The chain has TRBV10-2 and TRBJ2-7, with D possibly being TRBD1 or TRBD2 (6 bases each). Germline V gene data show CDR1 as WSHSY and CDR2 as SAAADI. V was trimmed by 2 bases and J by 1 base, leaving 15 bases between them. The CDR3 covers 16 residues.

The chain joins TRBV4-1 to TRBJ1-5; D perhaps matches TRBD1 (5 bases). Deletions cut 4 bases from V and 4 bases from J, with 23 bases between. Germline V gives CDR1 MGHRA, CDR2 YSYEKL. The CDR3 spans 18 residues. CDR3 loop: CASSLAGGGGLINQPQHF. The CDR3 DNA is TGCGCCAGCAGCCTCGCAGGTGGGGGGGGGTTGATTAATCAGCCCCAGCATTTT.

This sequence joins TRBV10-3 and TRBJ2-5; D unresolved. The CDR3 sequence is 15 residues long. Between the trimmed V and J ends, which lost 0 bases and 0 bases, there was a span of 8 bases. Per germline, CDR1 ENHRY and CDR2 SYGVKD. CDR3 nucleotides: TGTGCCATCAGTGAGTCTGGCGAGTACCAAGAGACCCAGTACTTC. It translates to CAISESGEYQETQYF.

This rearrangement joins TRBV30 to TRBJ2-5; 10 nucleotides align to TRBD2. Trimming cost V 0 bases and J 5 bases; bases outside gene matches: 9. Germline CDR1 GTSNPN, CDR2 SVGIG (reference sequence). This CDR3 region has 16 residues. CDR3 protein: CAWSVQASGRYETQYF. The CDR3 region has the DNA TGTGCCTGGAGTGTACAGGCTAGCGGGAGATATGAGACCCAGTACTTC.

This clone is a singleton in its sample. The J gene is TRBJ1-2, the V gene TRBV7-4; a weak D match, TRBD1 (5 bases). CDR1 and CDR2 (germline): SGHVT, SQSDAQ. This CDR3 spans 17 amino acids. V dropped 2 bases and J dropped 2 bases, with 18 bases sitting between them. The CDR3 DNA sequence: TGTGCCAGCAGCTTACGGGACCTTGGAAAGGCGAACTATGGCTACACCTTC. This encodes CASSLRDLGKANYGYTF.

This clone was detected once. This chain links TRBV7-9 with TRBJ2-5; TRBD2 might be the D (6 bases). Trimming removed 4 bases from V and 3 bases from J, with 15 bases in between. Germline CDR1 SEHNR, CDR2 FQNEAQ (reference sequence). This CDR3 is built from 15 residues. CDR3 sequence (DNA): TGTGCCAGCAGCTATAAGAGCGGGCAAAAAGAGACCCAGTACTTC. This translates into CASSYKSGQKETQYF. The full variable domain, completed using reference TRBV7-9 and TRBJ2-5, is DTGVSQNPRHKITKRGQNVTFRCDPISEHNRLYWYRQTLGQGPEFLTYFQNEAQLEKSRLLSDRFSAERPKGSFSTLEIQRTEQGDSAMYLCASSYKSGQKETQYFGPGTRLLVL.

This rearrangement joins TRBV13 to TRBJ2-7; no clear D. The CDR3 runs 12 residues. V lost 0 bases, J lost 7 bases, and 7 bases lay in between. Germline CDR1 reads PRHDT; CDR2 reads FYEKMQ (reference sequence). The CDR3 sequence is CASSLGGVEQYF. CDR3 DNA sequence: TGTGCCAGCAGCTTAGGTGGGGTAGAGCAGTACTTC.

The chain combines TRBV4-1 with TRBJ1-2; TRBD1 aligns across 8 bases. Unmatched junction bases numbered 4, after V lost 1 base and J lost 3 bases. The germline V gene encodes CDR1 MGHRA and CDR2 YSYEKL. There are 15 residues in the CDR3. In DNA, the CDR3 is TGCGCCAGCAGCCAAGCCGCGGGACAGGACTATGGCTACACCTTC. Amino acid sequence: CASSQAAGQDYGYTF.

CDR3: CASSLEGRDGYTF. CDR3 coding DNA: TGCGCCAGCAGCTTAGAGGGTCGTGATGGCTACACCTTC. The rearrangement joins TRBV5-1 to TRBJ1-2; D not certain. CDR1 is SGHRS and CDR2 is YFSETQ in the germline V gene. Trimming removed 2 bases at V and 6 bases at J, with 11 bases between. The CDR3 is 13 residues long.

The chain combines TRBV7-2 with TRBJ2-5; 8 nucleotides align to TRBD2. The CDR3 covers 15 residues. V shed 1 base, J shed 7 bases, and the junction held 8 bases outside the gene matches. Germline V CDR1 and CDR2: SGHTA, FQGNSA. Written as DNA, the CDR3 is TGTGCCAGCAGCTTAGGTCGGGGGGGTCGATCGACCCAGTACTTC. Translating it yields CASSLGRGGRSTQYF.

The chain combines TRBV27 with TRBJ1-5; no firm D call. This CDR3 region has 14 residues. The germline CDR1 and CDR2 sequences are MNHEY and SMNVEV (reference sequence). Trimming pared 4 bases from V and 0 bases from J, leaving 7 bases between. The CDR3 loop reads CASSSIHSNQPQHF. The CDR3 DNA is TGTGCCAGCAGTTCCATCCATAGCAATCAGCCCCAGCATTTT.

CDR3 coding DNA: TGTGCCAGCTCACCACCGGCGGCCACGGGTTTAACTGGGACCCAGCATTTT. Translated: CASSPPAATGLTGTQHF. The rearrangement links TRBV18 to TRBJ1-5, with D unresolved. Per the germline V gene, CDR1 is KGHSH and CDR2 is LQKENI. The V gene lost 0 bases and the J gene lost 11 bases, with 23 bases spanning the gap. The CDR3 is 17 amino acids.

This chain connects TRBV7-8 to TRBJ1-2; D possibly corresponds to TRBD1 (5 bases). The germline V and J ends were trimmed by 1 base and 4 bases, with 7 bases remaining between them. The CDR3 loop spans 13 amino acids. CDR1 is SGHVS and CDR2 is FQNEAQ in the germline V gene. The CDR3 reads CASSLGGGYGYTF. The CDR3 bases are TGTGCCAGCAGCTTAGGGGGGGGCTATGGCTACACCTTC.

This chain uses TRBV27 with TRBJ2-7; D is undetermined. V lost 2 bases and J lost 4, with 9 bases in between. The germline CDR1 and CDR2 sequences are MNHEY and SMNVEV (reference sequence). The length of the CDR3 is 13 residues. The CDR3 is CASSLGLGYEQYF. CDR3 nucleotide sequence: TGTGCCAGCAGTTTAGGGTTGGGTTACGAGCAGTACTTC.

The rearrangement uses TRBV2 and TRBJ1-1; D is undetermined. The CDR3 is made up of 15 amino acids. The V and J ends lost 1 base and 1 base respectively, with 10 bases between them. Germline assignment: CDR1 SNHLY and CDR2 FYNNEI. The CDR3 reads CASSEVEGANTEAFF. The CDR3 bases are TGTGCCAGCAGTGAAGTAGAGGGAGCGAACACTGAAGCTTTCTTT. Supplemented by reference TRBV2 and TRBJ1-1, the full variable domain reads EPEVTQTPSHQVTQMGQEVILRCVPISNHLYFYWYRQILGQKVEFLVSFYNNEISEKSEIFDDQFSVERPDGSNFTLKIRSTKLEDSAMYFCASSEVEGANTEAFFGQGTRLTVV.

The genes are TRBV4-1 and TRBJ2-1, with 7 nucleotides matching TRBD2. Losses at the gene ends were 1 base for V and 7 bases for J; bases not matched to a gene: 7. From germline, CDR1 is MGHRA and CDR2 YSYEKL. The CDR3 sequence is 15 residues long. The CDR3 bases are TGCGCCAGCAGCCAAGGGGGGGGGTTGTCGAATGAGCAGTTCTTC. It is translated as CASSQGGGLSNEQFF.

V gene TRBV5-1 combines with J gene TRBJ1-1; 7 bases are shared with TRBD1. Unmatched junction bases numbered 6, after V lost 0 bases and J lost 4 bases. The CDR3 extends over 15 amino acids. Germline assignment: CDR1 SGHRS and CDR2 YFSETQ. The CDR3 coding sequence is TGCGCCAGCAGCTTGGAAGGGACAGCATTCACTGAAGCTTTCTTT. This sequence encodes CASSLEGTAFTEAFF.